The TCR beta chain described here comes from a study of control samples from healthy donors and cancer patients. The germline gives CDR1 SNHLY, CDR2 FYNNEI. V dropped 8 bases and J dropped 0; count of bases not matched to a gene: 3. The CDR3 sequence is 14 residues long. The method was immunoSEQ multiplex PCR; TCRdb's version includes in-frame clones alone and lacks a portion of them. In the table there are 130,000 or so clones, about 94% of which are singletons. The chain employs TRBV2 and TRBJ1-3; TRBD1 matches 8 bases. The sequenced sample was PBMCs. The source of this sequence is a man aged 55 to 69 with colorectal cancer. CDR3 sequence (DNA): TGTGCCAGCTCCGACAGGGGCTCTGGAAACACCATATATTTT. This codes for CASSDRGSGNTIYF.